This T cell receptor beta chain originates from a study of CD8 T cells in Susac syndrome (dated by TCRdb to about 2019). In the study overall: Repertoire sequencing was used to test whether CD8+ T cell activation and differentiation in Susac syndrome was antigen driven.

Peripheral blood CD8+ and CD4+ T cells from healthy donors, Susac syndrome patients and multiple sclerosis patients were profiled using high-throughput TCR beta sequencing. The healthy donors served as controls matched for age and sex. Bulk CD8+ and CD4+ T cells were purified by magnetic negative isolation, whereas CD8+ TEMRA cells were enriched by FACS. Blood was collected in EDTA tubes and processed within 24 hours, with PBMCs isolated through density gradient centrifugation. PBMCs intended for TCR sequencing were cryopreserved in liquid nitrogen and thawed later in a water bath at 37 degrees C. The sorted or isolated CD4+, CD8+ and CD8+ TEMRA cells reached a purity of at least 90%. Points the paper makes about the study in general: The TCR sequencing and HLA analysis was acknowledged to have included a relatively small number of individuals.

RNA was extracted with the RNeasy kit and 0.5 to 1 ug was reverse transcribed using random hexamers. The immunoSEQ multiplex PCR assay, which covers 54 Vbeta and 13 Jbeta segments, was used to amplify TCR beta CDR3 regions. PCR amplification bias was corrected by using a synthetic template baseline for primer optimization and computational correction. Concerning the study's data processing: Reads were annotated to V, D and J genes per IMGT and analyzed with immunoSEQ Analyzer, keeping only productive sequences. To calculate clonality, Shannon entropy was normalized by log2 of the number of productive unique sequences and then subtracted from one. For each patient and control, public and private clones were evaluated within the 100 most prevalent clones. A clone was defined as Susac-specific if it was absent from the healthy and MS cohorts, from roughly 980 published viral clones and from other ImmuneACCESS disease sequences. The raw public reads went through TCRdb reprocessing: fastp at Q25, MiXCR clone calling, in-frame beta chains kept. All rows with the same CDR3 protein become a single entry with the most common DNA and genes. The V and J calls and clone size are TCRdb's, not the authors'. This sample holds over 100,000 distinct CDR3 sequences; 80% to 95% were observed only once. In total, the top ten clones hold 0.11% to 0.15% of the sample.

This clonotype came up once. What this receptor recognizes is not known. No base qualities exist here, and no much larger clone lies one base off it. One read yields weak evidence. The CDR3 numbers 11 residues from cysteine through phenylalanine. The CDR3 DNA has 33 bases and is translated from base 1. Per the germline V gene (reference sequence), LNHDA is the CDR1 and SQIVND is the CDR2. Relative to germline, V is 5 bases shorter and J is 8 bases shorter, with 9 bases between their ends. The TCR sequence derives from a human donor in good health. This receptor chain uses TRBV19 and TRBJ1-1, with the D segment identity uncertain. Sequenced sample: CD4+ T cells from PBMCs. Here is the DNA: TGTGCCAGTAGTCTCCGAACCGAAGCTTTCTTT. Translated, this is CASSLRTEAFF.